This T cell receptor beta chain was identified in a study of post-analysis software for immune sequencing data. Broader study findings: Patients showed TRBV5-6, TRBV5-1 and TRBV20-1 among roughly 5 TRBV segments more frequent than in controls.

Trimming removed 4 bases at V and 1 base at J, with 11 bases between. The germline V gene has CDR1 SNHLY and CDR2 FYNNEI. The CDR3 has 14 residues. Unique molecular identifiers had been added to the TCR beta cDNA libraries. TCRdb redid the calling of the PCR reads with MiXCR, one entry per CDR3 protein. The repertoire holds about 810,000 distinct CDR3 sequences, with approximately 50% as singletons. Of note for this clonotype: Its antigen remains unidentified.

Input material: blood. The TCR originated in a girl aged 10 to 17 with multiple sclerosis. The rearrangement links TRBV2 to TRBJ2-7, with unresolved D. The CDR3 DNA sequence: TGTGCCAGCAGTGGAAACAGCCAATCCTACGAGCAGTACTTC. Its protein is CASSGNSQSYEQYF.